Listed here are 13 T cell receptor beta chains from one sample, sequenced in a study of long-term antiretroviral therapy in people with HIV. The immunoSEQ assay was v3.0, run at survey level. TCRdb's table, derived via immunoSEQ multiplex PCR, lists solely in-frame clones and lacks some. Among some 35,000 clones listed, roughly 82% were seen once. The sequencing here drew on unsorted PBMCs, taken 0.6 years after starting antiretroviral therapy. Every receptor here comes from a man aged 18 to 30 with HIV.

The chain combines TRBV4-3 with TRBJ2-2; no clear D. Germline assignment: CDR1 LGHNA and CDR2 YSLEER. V lost 1 base, J lost 1 base, and 4 bases lay in between. The length of the CDR3 is 14 residues. CDR3: CASSQVGNTGELFF. The CDR3 DNA reads as TGCGCCAGCAGCCAAGTAGGGAACACCGGGGAGCTGTTTTTT.

The genes are TRBV7-9 and TRBJ2-2; TRBD1 or TRBD2 may be the D gene (5 bases each). The CDR3 sequence is 15 residues long. Trimming removed 7 bases at V and 0 bases at J, with 12 bases between. Per germline, CDR1 SEHNR and CDR2 FQNEAQ (reference sequence). CDR3 sequence reads: CASTHGTPNTGELFF. CDR3 in DNA: TGTGCCAGCACCCACGGGACCCCGAACACCGGGGAGCTGTTTTTT. The full variable domain, its missing parts supplied by reference TRBV7-9 and TRBJ2-2, is DTGVSQNPRHKITKRGQNVTFRCDPISEHNRLYWYRQTLGQGPEFLTYFQNEAQLEKSRLLSDRFSAERPKGSFSTLEIQRTEQGDSAMYLCASTHGTPNTGELFFGEGSRLTVL.

This chain joins TRBV4-1 and TRBJ2-1, with 10 bases fitting TRBD2. V gave up 0 bases and J gave up 8 bases; unmatched junction bases: 7. This CDR3 contains 16 residues. From germline, CDR1 is MGHRA and CDR2 YSYEKL. The CDR3 protein is CASSQEGTSVVDEQFF. The CDR3 nucleotides read TGCGCCAGCAGCCAAGAGGGGACTAGCGTAGTTGATGAGCAGTTCTTC.

The rearrangement uses TRBV10-3 and TRBJ2-1, with D tentatively TRBD2 (5 bases). Trimming stripped 2 bases from V and 3 bases from J, with 8 bases between. There are 14 residues in the CDR3. The germline gives CDR1 ENHRY, CDR2 SYGVKD. CDR3 nucleotides: TGTGCCATCAGTGAGCCGACTATCTACAATGAGCAGTTCTTC. This codes for CAISEPTIYNEQFF.

V usage is TRBV5-4 and J usage is TRBJ1-2; D unclear. Germline-derived CDR1 and CDR2 are SGHNT and YYREEE (reference sequence). This CDR3 region has 14 residues. The V gene lost 1 base and the J gene lost 2 bases, with 9 bases spanning the gap. The CDR3 protein is CASSLRGVNYGYTF. CDR3 DNA sequence: TGTGCCAGCAGCTTGCGGGGAGTCAACTATGGCTACACCTTC. The full variable domain, rest sourced from reference TRBV5-4 and TRBJ1-2, is ETGVTQSPTHLIKTRGQQVTLRCSSQSGHNTVSWYQQALGQGPQFIFQYYREEENGRGNFPPRFSGLQFPNYSSELNVNALELDDSALYLCASSLRGVNYGYTFGSGTRLTVV.

V gene TRBV19 combines with J gene TRBJ2-1, with 7 positions matching TRBD1. The CDR3 loop spans 15 amino acids. Unmatched junction bases numbered 8, after V lost 5 bases and J lost 4 bases. The germline gives CDR1 LNHDA, CDR2 SQIVND (reference sequence). The CDR3 coding sequence is TGTGCCAGTAGTCCGTTCGAGGGACAGTACAATGAGCAGTTCTTC. Translation: CASSPFEGQYNEQFF.

This clone was seen a handful of times. The gene calls are TRBV5-1 and TRBJ2-2; 9 positions agree with TRBD2. Germline V gene lookup returns CDR1 SGHRS and CDR2 YFSETQ. There are 16 residues in the CDR3. The trim removed 3 bases at V and 3 bases at J, leaving 6 bases unmatched. The CDR3 is CASSYNSGSYTGELFF. CDR3 in DNA: TGCGCCAGCAGCTACAATAGCGGGAGCTACACCGGGGAGCTGTTTTTT.

The chain joins TRBV11-2 to TRBJ2-1, with unresolved D. CDR3 size: 13 residues. CDR1 is SGHAT and CDR2 is FQNNGV in the germline V gene. V was cut by 1 base and J by 9 bases, with 10 bases left in between. The CDR3 DNA reads TGTGCCAGCAGCTTAGTGGCCCAAGGTGAGCAGTTCTTC. Its protein product is CASSLVAQGEQFF.

The V gene is TRBV19, the J gene TRBJ1-5; TRBD1 is a possible D gene (5 bases). Germline V gene sequence: CDR1 LNHDA, CDR2 SQIVND (reference sequence). The CDR3 has 14 amino acids. The ends were cut back, 6 bases at V and 2 bases at J, with 11 bases in the middle. This chain's CDR3 is CASRRGMGNQPQHF. CDR3 nucleotides: TGTGCCAGTAGGCGGGGGATGGGCAATCAGCCCCAGCATTTT.

The chain uses TRBV21-1 and TRBJ1-2; the table's D call of TRBD1 was not tested on the DNA. TRBV21-1 constitutes a pseudogene. This CDR3 comprises 16 residues. The CDR3 is CASSRKGQGAKEGYTF. The CDR3 nucleotides read TGTGCCAGCAGCCGCAAAGGCCAGGGGGCCAAGGAAGGCTACACCTTC.

The rearrangement uses TRBV7-8 and TRBJ1-1; a possible D gene is TRBD1 (6 bases). Germline V gene data show CDR1 as SGHVS and CDR2 as FQNEAQ. Trimming left V 1 base short and J 1 base short, with 13 bases between. This CDR3 has 16 residues. For the CDR3, the DNA is TGTGCCAGCAGCTTAGTGTGGCAGGGGAAGAACACTGAAGCTTTCTTT. Translation gives CASSLVWQGKNTEAFF.

The CDR3 DNA reads as TGTGCCAGTAGCGGAAAGGTCGGGGCCTACGAGCAGTACTTC. Protein: CASSGKVGAYEQYF. The chain has TRBV19 and TRBJ2-7, with D possibly TRBD2 on 5 matching bases. The germline V gene has CDR1 LNHDA and CDR2 SQIVND (reference sequence). This CDR3 has 14 residues. The V end lost 6 bases, the J end lost 2 bases, and 14 bases lay between the germline ends.

The V call is TRBV7-9, the J call TRBJ2-1; TRBD1 is a possible D gene (7 bases). The V end was cut by 5 bases, the J end by 6 bases, with 23 bases between. The CDR3 sequence is 17 residues long. The germline V gene has CDR1 SEHNR and CDR2 FQNEAQ (reference sequence). The CDR3 nucleotides read TGTGCCAGCAGCCCCCTGGGGGGTTCAGGGGGGATCAATGAGCAGTTCTTC. Amino acid sequence: CASSPLGGSGGINEQFF.